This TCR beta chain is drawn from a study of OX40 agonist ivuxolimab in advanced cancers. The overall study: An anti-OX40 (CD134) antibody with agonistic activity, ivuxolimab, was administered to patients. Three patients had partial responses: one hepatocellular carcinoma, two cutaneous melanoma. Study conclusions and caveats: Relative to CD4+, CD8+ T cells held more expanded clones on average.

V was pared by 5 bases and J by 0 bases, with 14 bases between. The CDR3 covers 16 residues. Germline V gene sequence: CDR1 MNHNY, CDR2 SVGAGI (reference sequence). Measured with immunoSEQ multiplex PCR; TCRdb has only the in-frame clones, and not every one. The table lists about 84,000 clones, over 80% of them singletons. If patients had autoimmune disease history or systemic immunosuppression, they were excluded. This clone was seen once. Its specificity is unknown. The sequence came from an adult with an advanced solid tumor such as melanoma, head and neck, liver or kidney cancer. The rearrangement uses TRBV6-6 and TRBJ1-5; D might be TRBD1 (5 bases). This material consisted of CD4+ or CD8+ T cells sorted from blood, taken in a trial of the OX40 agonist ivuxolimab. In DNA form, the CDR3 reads TGTGCCAGCAGTAACGGGGGGGGGTTTAGCAATCAGCCCCAGCATTTT. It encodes CASSNGGGFSNQPQHF.